This T cell receptor beta chain was obtained from a study of T-cell memory formation after mild COVID-19. TCR alpha and TCR beta cDNA libraries with sample barcodes and UMIs came from 5'RACE using constant-segment primers. TCRdb re-derived calls from the 5' RACE reads in MiXCR, one entry per CDR3 protein. Of 300,000 to 350,000 distinct CDR3 sequences in the sample, 15% to 20% were seen once. Trimming cost V 4 bases and J 3 bases, with 9 bases left between them. The CDR3 is 14 amino acids. Only a few counts were recorded for this clonotype. Its specificity is unknown. Study-level findings and limits: Mostly located in CM and EM were contracting CD4+ clones, with contracting CD8+ clones located in EMRA.

The genes are TRBV12-3 or TRBV12-4 and TRBJ2-2; D possibly uses TRBD1 or TRBD2 (5 bases each). The source of this sequence is a man aged 18 to 29 who had mild COVID-19 (a few samples of this study predate the infection). Cell type and time point are not known. The sample comprised PBMCs or a T cell subset sorted from them (not recorded which). This CDR3 is CASSSGTDTGELFF. The CDR3 nucleotides are TGTGCCAGCAGTTCTGGGACGGACACCGGGGAGCTGTTTTTT.